The 16 T cell receptor beta chains presented below share a single source sample, sequenced in a study of T cell responses to AZD1222 COVID-19 vaccine. Sequencing was performed with immunoSEQ multiplex PCR; in TCRdb, only in-frame clones are kept and a portion is missing. This repertoire shows some 140,000 clones, roughly 85% found once; its top ten account for 7.9%. Sequenced here: peripheral blood, sampled 28 days after the second dose of the MenACWY control vaccine. The receptor source for this set is an adult who received the MenACWY meningococcal vaccine as a control.

The rearrangement links TRBV11-3 to TRBJ2-5, with 7 nucleotides matching TRBD1. CDR1 is SGHNT and CDR2 is YENEEA in the germline V gene. The CDR3 contains 14 residues. V lost 5 bases to trimming and J lost 5 bases; unmatched junction nucleotides: 8. The CDR3 loop is CASSLYRGGETQYF. As DNA, the CDR3 is TGTGCCAGCAGCCTTTACAGGGGTGGGGAGACCCAGTACTTC.

The chain is built from TRBV6-7 and TRBJ2-2, with 11 bases that match TRBD1. TRBV6-7 is an ORF, with its function uncertain. V lost 6 bases to trimming and J lost 4 bases; unmatched junction nucleotides: 7. The CDR3 consists of 16 residues. CDR3 loop: CASSWGGTGGTGELFF. The CDR3 bases are TGTGCCAGCAGCTGGGGAGGGACAGGGGGCACCGGGGAGCTGTTTTTT.

CDR3 protein: CAWSPDRGRGRAFF. DNA for the CDR3: TGTGCCTGGAGTCCCGACAGGGGCAGGGGAAGGGCTTTCTTT. The chain combines TRBV30 with TRBJ1-1, with 8 positions matching TRBD1. The length of the CDR3 is 14 residues. The V and J ends lost 2 bases and 11 bases, in that order; junction bases with no gene match: 13. Germline V gene sequence: CDR1 GTSNPN, CDR2 SVGIG (reference sequence). Combining the CDR3 with reference TRBV30 and TRBJ1-1 gives the whole variable domain SQTIHQWPATLVQPVGSPLSLECTVEGTSNPNLYWYRQAAGRGLQLLFYSVGIGQISSEVPQNLSASRPQDRQFILSSKKLLLSDSGFYLCAWSPDRGRGRAFFGQGTRLTVV.

The rearrangement joins TRBV10-3 to TRBJ1-4, with TRBD1 matching 8 bases. CDR3 length: 17 residues. From germline, CDR1 is ENHRY and CDR2 SYGVKD. J lost 0 bases, V lost 6 bases, and 9 bases had no gene match. CDR3 DNA sequence: TGTGCCATCAGAGGACAGGGTAGACTTGCAACTAATGAAAAACTGTTTTTT. This encodes CAIRGQGRLATNEKLFF.

The chain uses TRBV19 and TRBJ1-5; perhaps TRBD1 as D (6 bases). V gave up 4 bases and J gave up 7 bases, with 14 bases separating them. The CDR3 runs to 14 residues. The germline gives CDR1 LNHDA, CDR2 SQIVND (reference sequence). CDR3 in amino acids: CASSTGRGMQPQHF. CDR3 bases: TGTGCCAGTAGTACCGGCAGGGGCATGCAGCCCCAGCATTTT.

The sample holds one count of this clone. The V gene is TRBV3-1 (or the pseudogene TRBV3-2), the J gene TRBJ2-1; 9 bases fit TRBD2. This CDR3 has 15 residues. Germline loops: CDR1 LGHDT, CDR2 YNNKEL (reference sequence). The trim removed 4 bases at V and 9 bases at J, leaving 10 bases unmatched. The CDR3 bases are TGTGCCAGCAGCCTGAGGACTAGCGAGGTTAGTGAGCAGTTCTTC. Its protein is CASSLRTSEVSEQFF.

CDR3 DNA sequence: TGTGCCAGCAGCTCCACTCCGTCCTACACAGATACGCAGTATTTT. Translating it yields CASSSTPSYTDTQYF. The chain is built from TRBV11-3 and TRBJ2-3; D not resolved. V was trimmed by 4 bases and J by 2 bases, leaving 13 bases between them. The CDR3 is 15 residues long. Germline-derived CDR1 and CDR2 are SGHNT and YENEEA. The complete variable domain, with remaining parts taken from reference TRBV11-3 and TRBJ2-3, reads EAGVVQSPRYKIIEKKQPVAFWCNPISGHNTLYWYLQNLGQGPELLIRYENEEAVDDSQLPKDRFSAERLKGVDSTLKIQPAELGDSAVYLCASSSTPSYTDTQYFGPGTRLTVL.

The chain employs TRBV7-8 and TRBJ2-7; unclear D gene. The CDR3 extends over 13 amino acids. V lost 1 base, J lost 5 bases, and 9 bases lay in between. Germline V gene data show CDR1 as SGHVS and CDR2 as FQNEAQ. The CDR3 nucleotides are TGTGCCAGCAGCTTAGATCTGACGGACGAGCAGTACGTC. This encodes CASSLDLTDEQYV.

This rearrangement joins TRBV7-2 to TRBJ1-2; 9 positions agree with TRBD1. With 6 bases clipped from V and 8 bases from J, the junction kept 10 bases outside the gene matches. Germline V gene sequence: CDR1 SGHTA, CDR2 FQGNSA. This CDR3 is 14 amino acids long. The CDR3 spells CASSVPGTGYGYTF. DNA for the CDR3: TGTGCCAGCAGTGTCCCCGGGACAGGGTACGGCTACACCTTC.

The rearrangement joins TRBV28 to TRBJ1-2, with a tentative D call TRBD1 (6 bases). Germline CDR1 MDHEN, CDR2 SYDVKM. Trimming took off 8 bases at V and 13 bases at J, with 23 bases between the two ends. The CDR3 is made up of 13 amino acids. The CDR3 loop reads CASLTAGSRGGTF. The CDR3 DNA follows: TGTGCCAGCCTGACAGCGGGTTCGAGGGGGGGCACCTTC.

This clone was seen a single time. V gene TRBV6-5 combines with J gene TRBJ1-1; D is uncertain. The CDR3 covers 14 residues. The germline V gene encodes CDR1 MNHEY and CDR2 SVGAGI. The V end lost 7 bases, the J end lost 3 bases, and 15 bases lay between the germline ends. CDR3 in amino acids: CASTSAGAYTEAFF. The CDR3 DNA sequence: TGTGCCAGCACCTCGGCAGGCGCGTACACTGAAGCTTTCTTT.

The chain is built from TRBV19 and TRBJ1-6; D might be TRBD1 (6 bases). Deletions cut 4 bases from V and 3 bases from J, with 13 bases between. CDR1 is LNHDA, CDR2 SQIVND, per germline (reference sequence). The CDR3 length is 16 residues. The CDR3: CASSTPGQIYNSPLHF. The CDR3 DNA follows: TGTGCCAGTAGTACCCCAGGACAGATCTATAATTCACCCCTCCACTTT.

The rearrangement joins TRBV18 to TRBJ1-3; TRBD1 is a possible D gene (5 bases). CDR1 KGHSH and CDR2 LQKENI come from the germline V gene. CDR3 size: 15 residues. V shed 4 bases and J shed 0 bases, with 10 bases lying between them. CDR3 region: CASSQAGSSGNTIYF. The CDR3 nucleotides are TGTGCCAGCTCACAAGCAGGGAGCTCTGGAAACACCATATATTTT.

The V and J genes are TRBV19 and TRBJ2-7, with D perhaps TRBD1 (5 bases). The ends were cut back, 2 bases at V and 5 bases at J, with 13 bases in the middle. This CDR3 region has 14 residues. From germline, CDR1 is LNHDA and CDR2 SQIVND (reference sequence). The CDR3 reads CASSILGQGHEQYF. The CDR3 DNA reads TGTGCCAGTAGTATACTCGGGCAGGGCCACGAGCAGTACTTC.

This clone was counted only a few times. J is TRBJ1-4 and V is TRBV11-2, with no clear D. The CDR3 covers 13 residues. With 0 bases removed from V and 5 bases from J, the gap between germline ends came to 4 bases. CDR1 and CDR2 from the germline V gene are SGHAT and FQNNGV. This chain's CDR3 is CASSLEVNEKLFF. For the CDR3, the DNA is TGTGCCAGCAGCTTAGAAGTAAATGAAAAACTGTTTTTT.

V and J are TRBV5-6 and TRBJ1-4, with a possible D match to TRBD1 (6 bases). CDR1 is SGHDT and CDR2 is YYEEEE in the germline V gene. This CDR3 comprises 12 residues. V dropped 1 base and J dropped 10 bases, with 8 bases sitting between them. This CDR3 reads CASSLTGPKLFF. The CDR3 DNA sequence: TGTGCCAGCAGCTTGACAGGGCCAAAACTGTTTTTT.